There are a few counts of the clone carrying this TCR beta chain. Profiled with immunoSEQ multiplex PCR; TCRdb holds only in-frame clones, not every one. This sample has about 190,000 clones; around 84% occur once, and the top ten carry 20%. The data were taken from a study of blood T cell repertoires in COVID-19. V lost 1 base and J 0 bases, leaving 25 bases between the germline ends. The CDR3 contains 21 residues. CDR1 SGHVS and CDR2 FNYEAQ come from the germline V gene. Material: peripheral blood. J is TRBJ1-3 and V is TRBV7-6; D might be TRBD1 (6 bases). This TCR derives from a human donor in a cohort sampled during active COVID-19. The DNA of the CDR3 is TGTGCCAGCAGCTTAGTCGTGGGGGCACCCTCACTACCGGGCTCTGGAAACACCATATATTTT. It is translated as CASSLVVGAPSLPGSGNTIYF. Full variable domain (rest looked up from reference TRBV7-6 and TRBJ1-3): GAGVSQSPRYKVTKRGQDVALRCDPISGHVSLYWYRQALGQGPEFLTYFNYEAQQDKSGLPNDRFSAERPEGSISTLTIQRTEQRDSAMYRCASSLVVGAPSLPGSGNTIYFGEGSWLTVV.